A single sample is the source of the 29 T cell receptor beta chains below, sequenced in a study of blood T cell repertoires in COVID-19. Clones were read by immunoSEQ multiplex PCR, and TCRdb kept only the in-frame ones, dropping some. This table has approximately 250,000 clones, around 89% appearing once. Sequenced material: PBMCs or T cells enriched from blood (not recorded which). The receptor source for this set is a woman in her 40s with acute COVID-19.

The chain's CDR3 is CASSLGTSGIEQFF. Here the CDR3 DNA reads TGTGCCAGCAGTTTAGGCACTAGCGGGATTGAGCAGTTCTTC. The chain joins TRBV27 to TRBJ2-1; 10 bases fit TRBD2. The length of the CDR3 is 14 residues. The germline V gene has CDR1 MNHEY and CDR2 SMNVEV (reference sequence). V dropped 2 bases and J dropped 9; count of bases not matched to a gene: 4.

The rearrangement joins TRBV9 to TRBJ2-3; 10 bases agree with TRBD2. CDR3 length: 16 residues. The J segment lost 2 bases and the V segment lost 0 bases, leaving 3 bases of the junction unmatched. The germline gives CDR1 SGDLS, CDR2 YYNGEE. CDR3 bases: TGTGCCAGCAGCGTAGTAGCGGGGGGCGCCACAGATACGCAGTATTTT. Amino acids: CASSVVAGGATDTQYF.

The gene calls are TRBV6-5 and TRBJ2-7; 7 bases fit TRBD2. CDR3 length: 13 residues. Germline CDR1 is MNHEY and CDR2 is SVGAGI. Unmatched junction bases numbered 8, after V lost 9 bases and J lost 3 bases. The CDR3 DNA follows: TGTGCCAGTACCGGGGGGTCCCACTACGAGCAGTACTTC. It yields the protein CASTGGSHYEQYF.

The J gene is TRBJ2-5, the V gene TRBV2; 14 nucleotides line up with TRBD2. V lost 6 bases, J lost 5 bases, and 5 bases stayed unmatched. The CDR3 runs to 15 residues. CDR1 is SNHLY and CDR2 is FYNNEI in the germline V gene. In nucleotides, the CDR3 is TGTGCCAGCAGCCAGACTAGCGGGGGGGAGGAGACCCAGTACTTC. As protein: CASSQTSGGEETQYF. Drawing the rest from reference TRBV2 and TRBJ2-5, the complete variable domain is EPEVTQTPSHQVTQMGQEVILRCVPISNHLYFYWYRQILGQKVEFLVSFYNNEISEKSEIFDDQFSVERPDGSNFTLKIRSTKLEDSAMYFCASSQTSGGEETQYFGPGTRLLVL.

V gene TRBV9 combines with J gene TRBJ1-1; D remains unclear. V was pared by 1 base and J by 1 base, with 8 bases between. The CDR3 has 14 amino acids. In germline, CDR1 is SGDLS, CDR2 YYNGEE. The CDR3 protein is CASSVTPENTEAFF. The CDR3 DNA reads TGTGCCAGCAGCGTAACCCCAGAGAACACTGAAGCTTTCTTT. The entire variable domain, with the rest obtained from reference TRBV9 and TRBJ1-1, is as follows: DSGVTQTPKHLITATGQRVTLRCSPRSGDLSVYWYQQSLDQGLQFLIQYYNGEERAKGNILERFSAQQFPDLHSELNLSSLELGDSALYFCASSVTPENTEAFFGQGTRLTVV.

V usage is TRBV13 and J usage is TRBJ2-1, with TRBD2 as a possible D gene (5 bases). Trimming removed 4 bases from V and 10 bases from J, with 11 bases in between. The CDR3 runs to 12 residues. The germline CDR1 and CDR2 sequences are PRHDT and FYEKMQ (reference sequence). The CDR3 nucleotides are TGTGCCAGCAGCTGGATGAGGGAAGAGCAGTTCTTC. Residues: CASSWMREEQFF. The full variable domain, with the rest looked up from reference TRBV13 and TRBJ2-1, is AAGVIQSPRHLIKEKRETATLKCYPIPRHDTVYWYQQGPGQDPQFLISFYEKMQSDKGSIPDRFSAQQFSDYHSELNMSSLELGDSALYFCASSWMREEQFFGPGTRLTVL.

This chain uses TRBV7-6 with TRBJ2-2; no reliable D call. The CDR3 has 15 amino acids. Per the germline V gene, CDR1 is SGHVS and CDR2 is FNYEAQ. Trimming removed 3 bases from V and 2 bases from J, with 10 bases in between. CDR3 region: CASSFASFNTGELFF. The CDR3 bases are TGTGCCAGCAGCTTCGCTAGTTTTAACACCGGGGAGCTGTTTTTT.

This clone occurred once. Other DNA sequences of this sample code for an identical CDR3. V gene TRBV10-3 combines with J gene TRBJ1-1; D is unclear. V was cut by 6 bases and J by 1 base, with 6 bases left in between. Germline V gives CDR1 ENHRY, CDR2 SYGVKD. The CDR3 contains 12 residues. The CDR3, as DNA: TGTGCCATCAGACGAGGGAACACTGAAGCTTTCTTT. Translating gives CAIRRGNTEAFF.

This chain uses TRBV2 with TRBJ1-6; weak D call: TRBD1 (5 bases). The germline gives CDR1 SNHLY, CDR2 FYNNEI. CDR3 length equals 13 residues. Deletions cut 5 bases from V and 8 bases from J, with 10 bases between. CDR3 protein: CASSQGLDSPLHF. The CDR3 bases are TGTGCCAGCAGTCAGGGTCTGGATTCACCCCTCCACTTT.

This clone was recorded once. This rearrangement joins TRBV12-5 to TRBJ1-5; perhaps TRBD1 as D (5 bases). Germline CDR1 LGHNT, CDR2 FRNRAP. The CDR3 totals 14 residues. V was trimmed by 2 bases and J by 1 base, leaving 6 bases between them. The CDR3 region is CASGLQGSNQPQHF. As DNA, the CDR3 is TGTGCTAGTGGTTTGCAGGGCAGCAATCAGCCCCAGCATTTT.

This clone is a singleton in its sample. The chain links TRBV29-1 to TRBJ1-1; 10 positions agree with TRBD1. V dropped 7 bases and J dropped 0; count of bases not matched to a gene: 5. Germline V gene data show CDR1 as SQVTM and CDR2 as ANQGSEA. The CDR3 loop spans 14 amino acids. The CDR3 nucleotides are TGCAGCGGACGGACAGGGGGAATGAACACTGAAGCTTTCTTT. Protein product: CSGRTGGMNTEAFF.

The V and J genes are TRBV11-2 and TRBJ2-1; D gene uncertain. The CDR3 covers 14 residues. V was cut by 3 bases and J by 2 bases, with 8 bases left in between. In germline, CDR1 is SGHAT, CDR2 FQNNGV. The CDR3 sequence is CASSFELTYNEQFF. The CDR3 DNA follows: TGTGCCAGCAGCTTTGAACTTACCTACAATGAGCAGTTCTTC.

The chain couples TRBV5-6 to TRBJ1-2, with D perhaps TRBD1 (5 bases). CDR3 length: 17 residues. Per the germline V gene, CDR1 is SGHDT and CDR2 is YYEEEE. V gave up 0 bases and J gave up 4 bases, with 19 bases separating them. In DNA form, the CDR3 reads TGTGCCAGCAGCTTGGTCCTTTTAGGGGCTCTGAGCTATGGCTACACCTTC. Translating gives CASSLVLLGALSYGYTF.

The chain is built from TRBV5-6 and TRBJ2-3; 7 bases match TRBD2. The CDR3 spans 15 residues. V gave up 4 bases and J gave up 5 bases; unmatched junction bases: 10. Germline V lookup: CDR1 SGHDT, CDR2 YYEEEE. The CDR3 is CASSVMGGRRDTQYF. The CDR3 coding sequence is TGTGCCAGCAGCGTGATGGGCGGGAGAAGAGATACGCAGTATTTT.

V is TRBV30 and J is TRBJ2-1, with D possibly being TRBD2 (5 bases). V was pared by 3 bases and J by 6 bases, with 9 bases between. Germline V gene sequence: CDR1 GTSNPN, CDR2 SVGIG (reference sequence). The CDR3 has 12 amino acids. CDR3 in amino acids: CAWRSGVNEQFF. CDR3 nucleotides: TGTGCCTGGAGATCCGGGGTCAATGAGCAGTTCTTC.

The chain recombines TRBV5-1 with TRBJ2-7; tentatively, D is TRBD2 (6 bases). The V end was cut by 4 bases, the J end by 4 bases, with 15 bases between. The CDR3 consists of 14 residues. Germline V gene lookup returns CDR1 SGHRS and CDR2 YFSETQ. For the CDR3, the DNA is TGCGCCAGCAGCCTCGGCGGGGCGACGTACGAGCAGTACTTC. Its protein product is CASSLGGATYEQYF. The whole variable domain, filled in from reference TRBV5-1 and TRBJ2-7, reads KAGVTQTPRYLIKTRGQQVTLSCSPISGHRSVSWYQQTPGQGLQFLFEYFSETQRNKGNFPGRFSGRQFSNSRSEMNVSTLELGDSALYLCASSLGGATYEQYFGPGTRLTVT.

The chain joins TRBV4-3 to TRBJ1-3, with 9 bases matching TRBD1. Germline V gene sequence: CDR1 LGHNA, CDR2 YSLEER. J was trimmed by 3 bases and V by 0 bases; bases with no gene match: 9. This CDR3 contains 18 residues. The CDR3 nucleotides are TGCGCCAGCAGCCAAGATAGGGTACAGGGGGCCAGTGGAAACACCATATATTTT. As protein: CASSQDRVQGASGNTIYF.

The chain recombines TRBV6-5 with TRBJ1-1, with TRBD1 as a possible D gene (5 bases). The V end lost 6 bases, the J end lost 0 bases, and 14 bases lay between the germline ends. The CDR3 has 15 amino acids. Germline assignment: CDR1 MNHEY and CDR2 SVGAGI. The CDR3 protein is CASRSGEGMNTEAFF. CDR3 nucleotide sequence: TGTGCCAGCAGGTCGGGGGAGGGAATGAACACTGAAGCTTTCTTT.

V usage is TRBV30 and J usage is TRBJ1-2; D is uncertain. In germline, CDR1 is GTSNPN, CDR2 SVGIG (reference sequence). The CDR3 runs 16 residues. V lost 5 bases to trimming and J lost 7 bases, with 26 bases between them. The CDR3 sequence is CAWGVHLDSRPSGYTF. The CDR3 DNA reads as TGTGCCTGGGGAGTCCATCTAGACTCCCGACCCTCTGGCTACACCTTC.

The chain couples TRBV27 to TRBJ2-5; 7 bases align to TRBD1. The CDR3 loop spans 14 amino acids. Losses at the gene ends were 5 bases for V and 2 bases for J; bases not matched to a gene: 5. Looked up from germline, CDR1 is MNHEY and CDR2 is SMNVEV (reference sequence). The CDR3 DNA follows: TGTGCCAGCAGTCCCTGGGACAGACAAGAGACCCAGTACTTC. Its protein product is CASSPWDRQETQYF.

The rearrangement joins TRBV6-5 to TRBJ1-2, with D hard to call. The CDR3 consists of 14 residues. Deletions cut 4 bases from V and 8 bases from J, with 17 bases between. Germline CDR1 reads MNHEY; CDR2 reads SVGAGI. CDR3 sequence reads: CASSSGEVKGGYTF. The CDR3, as DNA: TGTGCCAGCAGTTCAGGTGAAGTTAAAGGCGGCTACACCTTC.

V usage is TRBV9 and J usage is TRBJ2-3, with 10 bases lining up with TRBD2. Germline V gene lookup returns CDR1 SGDLS and CDR2 YYNGEE. CDR3 size: 19 residues. With 0 bases clipped from V and 5 bases from J, the junction kept 15 bases outside the gene matches. CDR3 region: CASSVATGGPSGGQDTQYF. CDR3 nucleotide sequence: TGTGCCAGCAGCGTAGCTACAGGGGGGCCTAGCGGGGGCCAAGATACGCAGTATTTT.

The chain has TRBV27 and TRBJ2-1; D is possibly TRBD1 (6 bases). This CDR3 has 15 residues. Looked up from germline, CDR1 is MNHEY and CDR2 is SMNVEV (reference sequence). V lost 4 bases, J lost 10 bases, and 20 bases lay in between. CDR3: CASSWGQGTVLEQFF. CDR3 DNA: TGTGCCAGCAGTTGGGGCCAGGGGACCGTCCTAGAGCAGTTCTTC.

The rearrangement joins TRBV4-2 to TRBJ1-2; D may be TRBD1 (6 bases). Trimming removed 0 bases from V and 3 bases from J, with 14 bases in between. Germline V gene data show CDR1 as LGHNA and CDR2 as YNFKEQ. This CDR3 comprises 16 residues. In DNA form, the CDR3 reads TGTGCCAGCAGCCAAGATGGGGCGGGGGGCCACTATGGCTACACCTTC. As protein: CASSQDGAGGHYGYTF.

As for this clone: In the same sample, other DNA sequences code for this CDR3. This CDR3 is CASSLGRGYGYTF. CDR3 DNA sequence: TGTGCCAGCAGTTTGGGCAGGGGCTATGGCTACACCTTC. The J gene is TRBJ1-2, the V gene TRBV12-3 or TRBV12-4; perhaps TRBD1 as D (6 bases). V was shortened by 3 bases and J by 4 bases, with 9 bases between the two germline ends. This CDR3 contains 13 residues.

The gene calls are TRBV10-1 and TRBJ2-3; a weak D match, TRBD2 (5 bases). Germline V gene data show CDR1 as WNHNN and CDR2 as SYGVQD (reference sequence). V was trimmed by 6 bases and J by 4 bases, leaving 11 bases between them. The CDR3 is 13 residues long. CDR3 amino acids: CASSVTRADTQYF. For the CDR3, the DNA is TGCGCCAGCAGCGTCACTAGGGCAGATACGCAGTATTTT.

The V gene is TRBV2, the J gene TRBJ1-5; TRBD1 agrees at 7 bases. The germline V gene encodes CDR1 SNHLY and CDR2 FYNNEI. This CDR3 spans 14 amino acids. Trimming removed 6 bases from V and 2 bases from J; junction bases left unmatched: 4. This chain's CDR3 is CASSSGQGNQPQHF. The CDR3 nucleotides are TGTGCCAGCAGCTCCGGACAGGGCAATCAGCCCCAGCATTTT.

The J gene is TRBJ2-5, the V gene TRBV6-2 or TRBV6-3, with 7 nucleotides matching TRBD1. CDR3 size: 14 residues. With 4 bases clipped from V and 4 bases from J, the junction kept 6 bases outside the gene matches. From germline, CDR1 is MNHEY and CDR2 SVGEGT. In DNA form, the CDR3 reads TGTGCCAGCAGTTCCAAAGACAGGGTAGAGACCCAGTACTTC. Protein sequence: CASSSKDRVETQYF.

The chain uses TRBV5-1 and TRBJ2-1, with TRBD2 matching over 7 bases. V gave up 3 bases and J gave up 6 bases; unmatched junction bases: 3. Germline assignment: CDR1 SGHRS and CDR2 YFSETQ. The CDR3 length is 13 residues. Here the CDR3 reads CASSSTSVNEQFF. The CDR3 DNA reads TGCGCCAGCAGCTCCACTAGCGTCAATGAGCAGTTCTTC.